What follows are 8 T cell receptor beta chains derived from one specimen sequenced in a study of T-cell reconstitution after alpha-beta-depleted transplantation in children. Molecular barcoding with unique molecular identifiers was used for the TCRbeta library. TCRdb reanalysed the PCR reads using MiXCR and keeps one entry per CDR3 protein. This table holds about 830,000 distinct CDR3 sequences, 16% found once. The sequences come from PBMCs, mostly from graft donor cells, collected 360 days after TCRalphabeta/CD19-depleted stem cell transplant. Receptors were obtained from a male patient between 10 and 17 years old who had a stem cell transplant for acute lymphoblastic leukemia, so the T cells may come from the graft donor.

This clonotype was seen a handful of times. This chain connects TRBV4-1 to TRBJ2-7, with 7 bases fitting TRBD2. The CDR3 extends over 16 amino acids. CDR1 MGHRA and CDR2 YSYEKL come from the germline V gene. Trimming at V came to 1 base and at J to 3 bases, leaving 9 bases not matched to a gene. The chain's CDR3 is CASSQGLARAVYEQYF. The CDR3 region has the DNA TGCGCCAGCAGCCAAGGACTAGCTCGAGCTGTCTACGAGCAGTACTTC.

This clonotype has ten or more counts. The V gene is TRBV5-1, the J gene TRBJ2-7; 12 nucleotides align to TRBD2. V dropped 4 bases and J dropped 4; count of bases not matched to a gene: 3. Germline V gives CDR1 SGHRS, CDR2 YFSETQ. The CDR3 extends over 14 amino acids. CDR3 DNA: TGCGCCAGCAGCCGACTAGCGGGAGAGTACGAGCAGTACTTC. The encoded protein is CASSRLAGEYEQYF.

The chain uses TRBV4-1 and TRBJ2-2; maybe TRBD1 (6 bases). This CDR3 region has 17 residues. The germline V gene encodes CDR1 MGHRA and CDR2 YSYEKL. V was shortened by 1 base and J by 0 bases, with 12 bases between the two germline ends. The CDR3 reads CASSQVVGHPNTGELFF. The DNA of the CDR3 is TGCGCCAGCAGCCAAGTAGTGGGACATCCGAACACCGGGGAGCTGTTTTTT.

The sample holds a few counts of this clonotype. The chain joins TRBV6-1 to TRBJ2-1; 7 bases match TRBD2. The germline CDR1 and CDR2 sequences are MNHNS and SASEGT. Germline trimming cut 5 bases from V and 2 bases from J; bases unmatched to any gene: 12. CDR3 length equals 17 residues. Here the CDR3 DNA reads TGTGCCAGCAGTACCCCCTATAGCGGGCCTCCCTACAATGAGCAGTTCTTC. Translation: CASSTPYSGPPYNEQFF.

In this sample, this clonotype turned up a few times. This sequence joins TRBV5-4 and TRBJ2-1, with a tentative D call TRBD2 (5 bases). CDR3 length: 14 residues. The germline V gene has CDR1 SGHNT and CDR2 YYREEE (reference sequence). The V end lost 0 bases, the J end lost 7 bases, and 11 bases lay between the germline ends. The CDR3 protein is CASSLERWDNEQFF. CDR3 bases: TGTGCCAGCAGCTTGGAGCGGTGGGATAATGAGCAGTTCTTC.

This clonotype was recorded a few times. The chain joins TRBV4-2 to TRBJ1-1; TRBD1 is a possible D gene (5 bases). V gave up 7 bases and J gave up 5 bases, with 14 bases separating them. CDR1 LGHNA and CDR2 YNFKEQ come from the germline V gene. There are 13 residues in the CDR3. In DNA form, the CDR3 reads TGTGCCAGCACGTGGGGGAGGTCAACTGAAGCTTTCTTT. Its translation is CASTWGRSTEAFF.

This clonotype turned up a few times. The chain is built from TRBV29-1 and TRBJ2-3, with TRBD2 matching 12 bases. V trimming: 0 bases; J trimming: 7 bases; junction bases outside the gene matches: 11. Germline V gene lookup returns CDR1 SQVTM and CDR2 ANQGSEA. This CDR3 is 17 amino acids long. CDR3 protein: CSVEDSLAGGPLNTQYF. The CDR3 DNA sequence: TGCAGCGTTGAAGATTCCCTAGCGGGAGGGCCACTGAATACGCAGTATTTT.

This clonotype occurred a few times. The CDR3 loop reads CASSPNRVPNNQETQYF. The CDR3 nucleotides are TGTGCCAGCTCACCAAATCGGGTCCCCAATAATCAAGAGACCCAGTACTTC. This rearrangement joins TRBV18 to TRBJ2-5; no reliable D call. The CDR3 has 17 amino acids. Trimming cost V 2 bases and J 2 bases, with 18 bases left between them. The V gene's germline CDR1 is KGHSH and CDR2 LQKENI.